Reported below is one T cell receptor beta chain. What it binds is unknown. This sample was taken from a study of cytomegalovirus exposure and HLA in healthy donors. Generated by immunoSEQ multiplex PCR, the TCRdb table keeps only in-frame clones and is missing some. Altogether approximately 65,000 clones are present, about 91% being singletons, with the ten largest covering about 3%. General study findings and limits: Researchers reported that three CMV-associated chains were confirmed in vitro as CMV antigen-specific. Both high specificity and high sensitivity reportedly marked the classifier's diagnosis of cytomegalovirus status.

Trimming removed 4 bases from V and 5 bases from J; junction bases left unmatched: 21. The CDR3 runs to 19 residues. Germline V gene data show CDR1 as SGHVS and CDR2 as FNYEAQ. Specimen: PBMCs. This clonotype was obtained from a man aged 18 to 35 in good health and CMV-seronegative. The chain uses TRBV7-6 and TRBJ1-1; 8 bases are shared with TRBD1. The CDR3 here is CASSYSHHRATGDRTEAFF. CDR3 nucleotides: TGTGCCAGCAGCTATAGCCACCACCGCGCGACAGGGGATAGAACTGAAGCTTTCTTT.